These 28 T cell receptor beta chains originate from one sample sequenced in a study of CD4+ T cells in melanoma. This table comes from immunoSEQ multiplex PCR, and its TCRdb copy is limited to in-frame clones, with some not included. The sample holds more than 13,000 clones, approximately 83% seen once. The material sequenced was cells from a culture (not recorded whether cultured in vitro). Source of these receptors: a human donor with melanoma.

The chain links TRBV5-1 to TRBJ2-2, with D possibly called TRBD1 or TRBD2 (5 bases each). The CDR3 covers 14 residues. The V end lost 1 base, the J end lost 4 bases, and 8 bases lay between the germline ends. Germline V gene sequence: CDR1 SGHRS, CDR2 YFSETQ. CDR3: CASSLFGATGELFF. CDR3 DNA sequence: TGCGCCAGCAGCTTGTTCGGGGCCACCGGGGAGCTGTTTTTT.

This chain's CDR3 is CASSLLADEQFF. CDR3 sequence (DNA): TGTGCCAGCAGCCTACTAGCTGATGAGCAGTTCTTC. This rearrangement joins TRBV7-2 to TRBJ2-1; D might be TRBD2 (6 bases). Trimming pared 5 bases from V and 8 bases from J, leaving 10 bases between. Germline CDR1 and CDR2: SGHTA and FQGNSA. This CDR3 has 12 amino acids.

In its sample, this clone was seen a few times. V and J are TRBV10-2 and TRBJ1-1, with 7 bases lining up with TRBD1. Per the germline V gene, CDR1 is WSHSY and CDR2 is SAAADI. With 7 bases clipped from V and 1 base from J, the junction kept 6 bases outside the gene matches. The CDR3 is 14 amino acids. The CDR3: CASTSTGSNTEAFF. The CDR3 nucleotides are TGCGCCAGCACCTCGACAGGGTCGAACACTGAAGCTTTCTTT.

A single count supports this clone. The chain is built from TRBV28 and TRBJ1-1; the D gene is possibly TRBD1 (5 bases). The CDR3 is made up of 15 amino acids. Trimming took off 3 bases at V and 3 bases at J, with 14 bases between the two ends. Germline V gives CDR1 MDHEN, CDR2 SYDVKM. The CDR3 coding sequence is TGTGCCAGCAGTTTGGGGTCGGCAGGGTACACTGAAGCTTTCTTT. Protein product: CASSLGSAGYTEAFF.

This chain joins TRBV30 and TRBJ2-5; D is ambiguous. This CDR3 has 13 amino acids. Trimming took 1 base from V and 7 from J, leaving 13 bases between them. The V gene's germline CDR1 is GTSNPN and CDR2 SVGIG (reference sequence). The CDR3 spells CAWSEKFLGTQYF. Written as DNA, the CDR3 is TGTGCCTGGAGTGAGAAATTTCTCGGGACCCAGTACTTC.

The chain recombines TRBV7-8 with TRBJ2-7; TRBD2 matches at 11 bases. The CDR3 has 15 residues. The ends lost 1 base at V and 9 bases at J; junction bases unmatched: 8. Germline V CDR1 and CDR2: SGHVS, FQNEAQ. In DNA, the CDR3 is TGTGCCAGCAGCTTAGATGGTAGCGGGGGGGCACGGCAGTACTTC. Encoded protein: CASSLDGSGGARQYF.

This clone was found once. CDR3 residues: CSVGPGGNTIYF. CDR3 in DNA: TGCAGCGTTGGACCTGGAGGAAACACCATATATTTT. The rearrangement joins TRBV29-1 to TRBJ1-3; D is unresolved. V was trimmed by 4 bases and J by 4 bases, leaving 8 bases between them. Germline V gene lookup returns CDR1 SQVTM and CDR2 ANQGSEA. The CDR3 covers 12 residues.

This chain links TRBV11-2 with TRBJ1-2; 8 bases match TRBD1. The CDR3 is 13 residues long. V lost 3 bases and J lost 7; bases outside the gene matches: 4. Germline V gene lookup returns CDR1 SGHAT and CDR2 FQNNGV. The CDR3 nucleotides read TGTGCCAGCAGCTTGGGACAGGCTGCTGGCTACACCTTC. Translating gives CASSLGQAAGYTF.

The chain has TRBV4-1 and TRBJ1-2; D remains ambiguous. Germline V lookup: CDR1 MGHRA, CDR2 YSYEKL. V lost 1 base, J lost 3 bases, and 18 bases lay in between. CDR3 size: 17 residues. This CDR3 is CASSQVGWNGGDYGYTF. The CDR3 nucleotides are TGCGCCAGCAGCCAAGTTGGGTGGAACGGCGGAGACTATGGCTACACCTTC.

Concerning this clone itself: The identical CDR3 is also encoded by other nucleotide sequences in the sample. V is TRBV5-1 and J is TRBJ1-5; D is unresolved. V lost 2 bases, J lost 4 bases, and 7 bases lay in between. This CDR3 contains 13 residues. CDR1 is SGHRS, CDR2 YFSETQ, per germline. The CDR3 DNA reads TGCGCCAGCAGCTTCGGGGTAAATCAGCCCCAGCATTTT. It encodes CASSFGVNQPQHF.

V is TRBV14 and J is TRBJ2-7; D unclear. The length of the CDR3 is 15 residues. Germline V lookup: CDR1 SGHDN, CDR2 FVKESK. The ends were cut back, 3 bases at V and 2 bases at J, with 14 bases in the middle. The CDR3 DNA sequence: TGTGCCAGCAGCCATCTTTACCGGCATCCCTACGAGCAGTACTTC. Translation: CASSHLYRHPYEQYF.

This sequence joins TRBV7-9 and TRBJ2-3; 8 nucleotides agree with TRBD1. The CDR3 consists of 15 residues. Germline-derived CDR1 and CDR2 are SEHNR and FQNEAQ (reference sequence). The junction had 4 bases not matched to a gene; V was cut back by 5 bases and J by 0 bases. In DNA form, the CDR3 reads TGTGCCAGCAGCGGGACAGGAGCTAGCACAGATACGCAGTATTTT. This encodes CASSGTGASTDTQYF.

In its sample, this clone was seen once. This sequence joins TRBV15 and TRBJ1-1; D is unresolved. CDR1 is LNHNV and CDR2 is YYDKDF in the germline V gene (reference sequence). There are 15 residues in the CDR3. V dropped 0 bases and J dropped 1 base, with 9 bases sitting between them. The CDR3 DNA follows: TGTGCCACCAGCAGAGATCCCTTCCCGAACACTGAAGCTTTCTTT. Translated, it gives CATSRDPFPNTEAFF.

The gene calls are TRBV2 and TRBJ2-4; 9 bases line up with TRBD1. J was trimmed by 3 bases and V by 6 bases; bases with no gene match: 3. The CDR3 contains 14 residues. From germline, CDR1 is SNHLY and CDR2 FYNNEI. The CDR3 DNA sequence: TGTGCCAGCAGGGGACAGGGTGGCAAAAACATTCAGTACTTC. Protein sequence: CASRGQGGKNIQYF.

The rearrangement joins TRBV10-2 to TRBJ2-1, with 11 bases that match TRBD2. The CDR3 is made up of 15 amino acids. Germline CDR1 and CDR2: WSHSY and SAAADI. V trimming: 3 bases; J trimming: 5 bases; junction bases outside the gene matches: 3. The CDR3 DNA reads TGCGCCAGCAGTGACCAGGGACTAGCGGACAATGAGCAGTTCTTC. It codes for CASSDQGLADNEQFF.

The chain couples TRBV30 to TRBJ1-1; a possible D gene is TRBD1 (5 bases). Looked up from germline, CDR1 is GTSNPN and CDR2 is SVGIG (reference sequence). Trimming shortened V by 1 base and J by 12 bases, and 9 bases separated the two germline ends. CDR3 size: 10 residues. The CDR3 DNA reads TGTGCCTGGAGTGGGGGGATGACTTTCTTT. Its translation: CAWSGGMTFF.

J is TRBJ1-2 and V is TRBV7-8; TRBD1 aligns across 9 bases. Unmatched junction bases numbered 10, after V lost 3 bases and J lost 5 bases. The germline gives CDR1 SGHVS, CDR2 FQNEAQ. The length of the CDR3 is 16 residues. The CDR3 sequence is CASSLGQGRNLYGYTF. In DNA form, the CDR3 reads TGTGCCAGCAGCTTGGGACAGGGTCGGAACCTATATGGCTACACCTTC.

This rearrangement joins TRBV10-2 to TRBJ1-1; TRBD1 is a possible D gene (6 bases). V lost 4 bases and J lost 9, with 12 bases in between. Per the germline V gene, CDR1 is WSHSY and CDR2 is SAAADI. This CDR3 is 12 amino acids long. The CDR3 DNA is TGCGCCAGCAGTGTACAGGGAGTGAAAGCTTTCTTT. It encodes CASSVQGVKAFF.

This chain connects TRBV11-2 to TRBJ2-3; D gene unclear. V lost 0 bases to trimming and J lost 5 bases, with 12 bases between them. Germline assignment: CDR1 SGHAT and CDR2 FQNNGV. The CDR3 is made up of 15 amino acids. CDR3 nucleotide sequence: TGTGCCAGCAGCTTAGACTCACGCAACGGAGATACGCAGTATTTT. This encodes CASSLDSRNGDTQYF.

This sequence joins TRBV11-2 and TRBJ1-1; 8 positions match TRBD1. Trimming removed 5 bases from V and 3 bases from J; junction bases left unmatched: 11. The CDR3 contains 16 residues. Germline assignment: CDR1 SGHAT and CDR2 FQNNGV. This CDR3 reads CASSGRSGGEYTEAFF. The CDR3 DNA reads as TGTGCCAGCAGCGGCAGATCAGGGGGCGAATACACTGAAGCTTTCTTT. Full variable domain (missing parts from reference TRBV11-2 and TRBJ1-1): EAGVAQSPRYKIIEKRQSVAFWCNPISGHATLYWYQQILGQGPKLLIQFQNNGVVDDSQLPKDRFSAERLKGVDSTLKIQPAKLEDSAVYLCASSGRSGGEYTEAFFGQGTRLTVV.

This clone was seen a handful of times. The gene calls are TRBV2 and TRBJ2-1; D possibly matches TRBD1 or TRBD2 (5 bases each). The ends were cut back, 2 bases at V and 0 bases at J, with 17 bases in the middle. The CDR3 spans 18 residues. CDR1 and CDR2 from the germline V gene are SNHLY and FYNNEI. In DNA, the CDR3 is TGTGCCAGCAGTGAACGGGACCCAGTTACAAGCTCCTACAATGAGCAGTTCTTC. Amino acid sequence: CASSERDPVTSSYNEQFF.

This chain joins TRBV5-1 and TRBJ2-5; D remains unclear. This CDR3 spans 13 amino acids. Germline CDR1 SGHRS, CDR2 YFSETQ. Trimming took off 5 bases at V and 7 bases at J, with 15 bases between the two ends. The CDR3 nucleotides read TGCGCCAGCAGACGTGAGCAGGACGTGACCCAGTACTTC. Translated: CASRREQDVTQYF.

V gene TRBV7-3 combines with J gene TRBJ2-1; D is unclear. The CDR3 spans 13 residues. The germline gives CDR1 SGHTA, CDR2 FQGTGA. Trimming took off 1 base at V and 8 bases at J, with 9 bases between the two ends. The CDR3 is CASSLNTLDEQFF. In DNA, the CDR3 is TGTGCCAGCAGCTTAAACACCCTGGATGAGCAGTTCTTC.

V is TRBV18 and J is TRBJ1-3; D perhaps matches TRBD1 (6 bases). The CDR3 has 16 amino acids. The V end was cut by 6 bases, the J end by 0 bases, with 15 bases between. Per the germline V gene, CDR1 is KGHSH and CDR2 is LQKENI. The DNA for the CDR3 is TGTGCCAGCTCCCGAACGGGACACCGCTCTGGAAACACCATATATTTT. Translation: CASSRTGHRSGNTIYF.

V gene TRBV12-5 combines with J gene TRBJ2-3, with a tentative D call TRBD2 (6 bases). The CDR3 length is 14 residues. The ends were cut back, 7 bases at V and 3 bases at J, with 14 bases in the middle. Germline V gives CDR1 LGHNT, CDR2 FRNRAP. The CDR3 here is CASAQGTGTDTQYF. DNA of the CDR3: TGTGCTAGTGCCCAAGGGACTGGTACAGATACGCAGTATTTT. Based on the CDR3 plus reference TRBV12-5 and TRBJ2-3, the full variable domain is DARVTQTPRHKVTEMGQEVTMRCQPILGHNTVFWYRQTMMQGLELLAYFRNRAPLDDSGMPKDRFSAEMPDATLATLKIQPSEPRDSAVYFCASAQGTGTDTQYFGPGTRLTVL.

The V gene is TRBV14, the J gene TRBJ2-7; 7 bases line up with TRBD1. The CDR3 totals 16 residues. CDR1 is SGHDN, CDR2 FVKESK, per germline. V shed 1 base and J 1 base; nucleotides not matched to a gene: 7. The CDR3 coding sequence is TGTGCCAGCAGCCAAGTGGTCGGGACAGCTTCCTACGAGCAGTACTTC. This encodes CASSQVVGTASYEQYF.

The chain combines TRBV6-6 with TRBJ1-2, with D hard to call. The CDR3 length is 14 residues. Germline CDR1 reads MNHNY; CDR2 reads SVGAGI (reference sequence). Trimming pared 5 bases from V and 5 bases from J, leaving 15 bases between. The CDR3, as DNA: TGTGCCAGCAGTCATCGGACGCAAACTTATGGCTACACCTTC. Translation: CASSHRTQTYGYTF.

V and J are TRBV5-6 and TRBJ1-2; tentatively, D is TRBD1 (6 bases). The V gene lost 1 base and the J gene lost 4 bases, with 17 bases spanning the gap. The CDR3 has 16 amino acids. Germline V gene lookup returns CDR1 SGHDT and CDR2 YYEEEE. In DNA, the CDR3 is TGTGCCAGCAGCTTGTTCTTGGGGGGGCCGGGCTATGGCTACACCTTC. Its protein is CASSLFLGGPGYGYTF.